This T cell receptor (beta chain) was captured in a study of beta chain features in type 1 diabetes. Reverse transcription of all isolated RNA meant that expressed TCRB transcripts were sequenced. Some clones are missing from TCRdb's copy, which holds only in-frame ones; the method was immunoSEQ multiplex PCR. In the table there are 10,000 to 15,000 clones, more than 40% of which are singletons. Trimming cost V 1 base and J 7 bases; bases outside gene matches: 7. The CDR3 extends over 16 amino acids. Germline CDR1 is SGHTA and CDR2 is FQGTGA. This receptor was obtained from a man between 18 and 29 years old in good health. The chain joins TRBV7-3 to TRBJ2-2; the match to TRBD2 covers 9 bases. Specimen: stem cell memory CD4+ T cells from blood. The CDR3 DNA reads TGTGCCAGCAGCTTAAAACGCGGGGGGGCCGGCGGGGAGCTGTTTTTT. It encodes CASSLKRGGAGGELFF.